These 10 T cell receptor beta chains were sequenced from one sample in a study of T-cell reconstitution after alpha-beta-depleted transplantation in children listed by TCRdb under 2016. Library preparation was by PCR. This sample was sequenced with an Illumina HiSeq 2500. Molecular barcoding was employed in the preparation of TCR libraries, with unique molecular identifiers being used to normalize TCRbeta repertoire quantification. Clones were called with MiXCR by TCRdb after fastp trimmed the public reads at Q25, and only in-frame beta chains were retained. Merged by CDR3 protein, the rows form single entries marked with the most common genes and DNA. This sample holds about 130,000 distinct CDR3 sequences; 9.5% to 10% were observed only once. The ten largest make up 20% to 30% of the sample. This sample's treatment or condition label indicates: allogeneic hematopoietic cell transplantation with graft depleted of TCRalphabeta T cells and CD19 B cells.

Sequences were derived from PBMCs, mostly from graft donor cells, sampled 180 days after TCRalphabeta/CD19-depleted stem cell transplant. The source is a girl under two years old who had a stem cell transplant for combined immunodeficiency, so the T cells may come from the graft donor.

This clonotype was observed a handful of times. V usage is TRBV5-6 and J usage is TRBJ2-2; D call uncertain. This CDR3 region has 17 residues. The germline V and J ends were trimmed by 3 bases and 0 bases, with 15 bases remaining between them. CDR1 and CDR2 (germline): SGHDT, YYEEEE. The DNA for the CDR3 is TGTGCCAGCAGCTACGAGGTGGCAGCCGCGAACACCGGGGAGCTGTTTTTT. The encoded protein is CASSYEVAAANTGELFF.

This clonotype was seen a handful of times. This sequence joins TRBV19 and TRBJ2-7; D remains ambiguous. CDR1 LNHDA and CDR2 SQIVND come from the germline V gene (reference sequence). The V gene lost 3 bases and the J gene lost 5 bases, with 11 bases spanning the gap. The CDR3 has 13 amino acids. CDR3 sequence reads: CASSMGRTHEQYF. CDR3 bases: TGTGCCAGTAGTATGGGCAGAACCCACGAGCAGTACTTC. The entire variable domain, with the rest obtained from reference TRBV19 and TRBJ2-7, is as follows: DGGITQSPKYLFRKEGQNVTLSCEQNLNHDAMYWYRQDPGQGLRLIYYSQIVNDFQKGDIAEGYSVSREKKESFPLTVTSAQKNPTAFYLCASSMGRTHEQYFGPGTRLTVT.

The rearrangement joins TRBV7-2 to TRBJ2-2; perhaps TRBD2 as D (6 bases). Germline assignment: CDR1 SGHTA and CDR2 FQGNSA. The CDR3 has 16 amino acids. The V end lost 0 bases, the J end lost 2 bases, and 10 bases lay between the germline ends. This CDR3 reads CASSLAGTFNTGELFF. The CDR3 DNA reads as TGTGCCAGCAGCTTAGCGGGGACTTTTAACACCGGGGAGCTGTTTTTT. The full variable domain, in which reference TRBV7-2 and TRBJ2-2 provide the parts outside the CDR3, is GAGVSQSPSNKVTEKGKDVELRCDPISGHTALYWYRQSLGQGLEFLIYFQGNSAPDKSGLPSDRFSAERTGGSVSTLTIQRTQQEDSAVYLCASSLAGTFNTGELFFGEGSRLTVL.

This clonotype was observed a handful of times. CDR3 sequence: CASSPEGTQYF. Written as DNA, the CDR3 is TGTGCCAGCTCACCCGAGGGTACGCAGTATTTT. The V call is TRBV18, the J call TRBJ2-3, with D possibly matching TRBD2 (5 bases). V was cut by 3 bases and J by 8 bases, with 6 bases left in between. This CDR3 is built from 11 residues. The germline V gene has CDR1 KGHSH and CDR2 LQKENI.

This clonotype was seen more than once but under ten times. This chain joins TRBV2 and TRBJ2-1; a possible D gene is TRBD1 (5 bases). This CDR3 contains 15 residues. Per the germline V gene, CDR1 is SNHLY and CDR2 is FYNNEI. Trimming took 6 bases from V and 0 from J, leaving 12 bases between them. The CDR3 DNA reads TGTGCCAGCAGGGACACTAAAAGCTCCTACAATGAGCAGTTCTTC. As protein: CASRDTKSSYNEQFF. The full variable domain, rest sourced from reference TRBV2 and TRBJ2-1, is EPEVTQTPSHQVTQMGQEVILRCVPISNHLYFYWYRQILGQKVEFLVSFYNNEISEKSEIFDDQFSVERPDGSNFTLKIRSTKLEDSAMYFCASRDTKSSYNEQFFGPGTRLTVL.

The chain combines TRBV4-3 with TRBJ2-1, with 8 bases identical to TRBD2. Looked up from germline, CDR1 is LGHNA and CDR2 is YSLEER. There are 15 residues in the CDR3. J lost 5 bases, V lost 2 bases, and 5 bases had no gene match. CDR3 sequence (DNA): TGCGCCAGCAGCCAACGGGAGGGCCCAGACAATGAGCAGTTCTTC. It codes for CASSQREGPDNEQFF.

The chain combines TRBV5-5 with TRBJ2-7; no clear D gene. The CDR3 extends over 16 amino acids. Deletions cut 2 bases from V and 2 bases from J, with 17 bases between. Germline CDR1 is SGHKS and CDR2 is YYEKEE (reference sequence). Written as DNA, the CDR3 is TGTGCCAGCAGCTTCAGCCGTGGACGGGTACCCTACGAGCAGTACTTC. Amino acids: CASSFSRGRVPYEQYF. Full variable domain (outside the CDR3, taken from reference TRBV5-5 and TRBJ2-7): DAGVTQSPTHLIKTRGQQVTLRCSPISGHKSVSWYQQVLGQGPQFIFQYYEKEERGRGNFPDRFSARQFPNYSSELNVNALLLGDSALYLCASSFSRGRVPYEQYFGPGTRLTVT.

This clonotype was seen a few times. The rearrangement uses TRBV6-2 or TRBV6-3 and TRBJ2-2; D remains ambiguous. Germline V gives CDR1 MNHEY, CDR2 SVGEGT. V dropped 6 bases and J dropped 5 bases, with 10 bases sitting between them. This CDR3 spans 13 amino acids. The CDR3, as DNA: TGTGCCAGCAGCCAACCCCGGACCGGGGAGCTGTTTTTT. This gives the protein CASSQPRTGELFF.

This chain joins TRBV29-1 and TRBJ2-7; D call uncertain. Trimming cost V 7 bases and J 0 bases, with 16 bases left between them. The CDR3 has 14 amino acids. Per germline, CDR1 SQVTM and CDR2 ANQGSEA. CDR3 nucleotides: TGCAGCGCCCGAGGTCTGCGGAGCTCCTACGAGCAGTACTTC. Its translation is CSARGLRSSYEQYF.

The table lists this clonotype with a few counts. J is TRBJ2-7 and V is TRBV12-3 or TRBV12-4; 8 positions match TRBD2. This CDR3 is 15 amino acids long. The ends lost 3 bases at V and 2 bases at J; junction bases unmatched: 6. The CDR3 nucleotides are TGTGCCAGCAGTTTCGGCGGGGGGCTTACCTACGAGCAGTACTTC. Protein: CASSFGGGLTYEQYF.